The present TCR beta chain was sequenced within a study of shared clonotypes between healthy human individuals. The assay was immunoSEQ multiplex PCR, and TCRdb's table has in-frame clones only and misses some. The sample carries some 2,000,000 clones, roughly 94% recorded once. About this clone itself: Its specificity is not known.

The ends lost 8 bases at V and 5 bases at J; junction bases unmatched: 17. This CDR3 is 17 amino acids long. Germline lookup yields CDR1 SNHLY and CDR2 FYNNEI. Points from the study as a whole: The sharing of 5% to 6.5% of naive CD4 clonotypes was seen across a handful of donors. Apart from blood, nothing was sampled; tissue repertoires likely differ. Sorted-subset sequencing was shown by rarefaction to be incomplete despite large depth.

Naive CD8 isolation took CD45RO-negative cells positively selected for CCR7 and excluded terminally differentiated effector memory CD45RA+ cells. Recent vaccinations or acute infections were absent in the healthy HIV-negative adult donors. This receptor was taken from a man younger than 35 in good health. This rearrangement joins TRBV2 to TRBJ2-7; TRBD2 aligns across 11 bases. The sample consisted of naive CD8+ T cells sorted from blood. Here the CDR3 reads CASRRSSLAGVGNEQYF. In DNA, the CDR3 is TGTGCCAGCCGCCGATCTTCACTAGCGGGAGTGGGAAACGAGCAGTACTTC.